The T cell receptor beta chain under discussion was sequenced for a study of blood T cell repertoires in COVID-19. On the study more broadly: T cells, B-cell-depleted T cells, or PBMCs supplied cDNA or gDNA.

As processed by the authors: Reference gene primers were amplified, and this amplification served to estimate nucleated cell counts. Data came from immunoSEQ multiplex PCR; TCRdb stores just in-frame clones and leaves some out. Clonal size and the V and J genes are those of that table, whereas D and trimming came from the DNA. The repertoire consists of about 4,300 clones, with 70% to 80% occurring once and the leading ten covering around 42%. CDR1 and CDR2 from the germline V gene are SGHNT and YYREEE (reference sequence). The CDR3 runs to 17 residues. V was pared by 4 bases and J by 0 bases, with 9 bases of the junction left unmatched.

The V gene is TRBV5-4, the J gene TRBJ1-1; 10 nucleotides match TRBD1. Source material: peripheral blood. This sequence originates from a human donor with active or convalescent COVID-19. The donor label of this sample is uncertain. CDR3 in DNA: TGTGCCAGCAGCACGCGGGACAGGGGATTTGTGAACACTGAAGCTTTCTTT. This gives the protein CASSTRDRGFVNTEAFF. Combining the CDR3 with reference TRBV5-4 and TRBJ1-1 gives the whole variable domain ETGVTQSPTHLIKTRGQQVTLRCSSQSGHNTVSWYQQALGQGPQFIFQYYREEENGRGNFPPRFSGLQFPNYSSELNVNALELDDSALYLCASSTRDRGFVNTEAFFGQGTRLTVV.